A single sample is the source of the 32 T cell receptor beta chains below, sequenced in a study of T cell responses to AZD1222 COVID-19 vaccine. Sequencing was performed with immunoSEQ multiplex PCR; in TCRdb, only in-frame clones are kept and a portion is missing. The data hold roughly 100,000 clones, with 80% to 90% observed a single time. The material sequenced was peripheral blood, taken on day 0 of AZD1222 vaccination. Source of these receptors: an adult in good health.

V is TRBV7-2 and J is TRBJ2-1, with 9 bases that match TRBD1. The germline CDR1 and CDR2 sequences are SGHTA and FQGNSA. The CDR3 is 13 amino acids. Germline trimming cut 8 bases from V and 5 bases from J; bases unmatched to any gene: 4. CDR3: CASVRDRDNEQFF. The CDR3 DNA reads as TGTGCCAGCGTACGGGACAGGGACAATGAGCAGTTCTTC.

The chain's CDR3 is CASSPSPRDNSPLHF. In DNA form, the CDR3 reads TGTGCCAGCAGCCCTAGCCCCAGGGATAATTCACCCCTCCACTTT. The chain uses TRBV9 and TRBJ1-6; TRBD1 is a possible D gene (5 bases). Trimming removed 4 bases at V and 5 bases at J, with 13 bases between. Germline-derived CDR1 and CDR2 are SGDLS and YYNGEE. This CDR3 is 15 amino acids long.

The CDR3 coding sequence is TGCAGCGCAGCTCTATGGACAGGGTCCCAAGAGACCCAGTACTTC. Its translation: CSAALWTGSQETQYF. The J gene is TRBJ2-5, the V gene TRBV29-1; 8 nucleotides align to TRBD1. CDR3 length: 15 amino acids. In germline, CDR1 is SQVTM, CDR2 ANQGSEA. Unmatched junction bases numbered 11, after V lost 7 bases and J lost 1 base.

V usage is TRBV7-2 and J usage is TRBJ1-2, with TRBD1 identical over 8 bases. Germline V gene data show CDR1 as SGHTA and CDR2 as FQGNSA. Trimming removed 6 bases from V and 7 bases from J; junction bases left unmatched: 7. The CDR3 contains 13 residues. The DNA for the CDR3 is TGTGCCAGCAGACCGGACAGGGTCGGTGGCTACACCTTC. This gives the protein CASRPDRVGGYTF.

The chain links TRBV5-8 to TRBJ1-6; D call uncertain. V was clipped by 3 bases and J by 16 bases, with 11 bases between them. The CDR3 sequence is 11 residues long. Germline loops: CDR1 SGHTS, CDR2 YDEGEE. In nucleotides, the CDR3 is TGTGCCAGCAGCTCAGTGATACCTCTCCACTTT. This translates into CASSSVIPLHF.

The chain couples TRBV28 to TRBJ1-5; TRBD1 matches 9 bases. The J segment lost 3 bases and the V segment lost 4 bases, leaving 7 bases of the junction unmatched. The CDR3 length is 16 residues. Looked up from germline, CDR1 is MDHEN and CDR2 is SYDVKM. This CDR3 is CASSSLQGANNQPQHF. The DNA for the CDR3 is TGTGCCAGCAGTTCCCTACAGGGGGCGAACAATCAGCCCCAGCATTTT.

This clone appeared once. The chain joins TRBV2 to TRBJ2-7; D is possibly TRBD2 (5 bases). V was clipped by 6 bases and J by 0 bases, with 12 bases between them. The CDR3 is 14 residues long. CDR1 is SNHLY, CDR2 FYNNEI, per germline. The CDR3: CASRGTSASYEQYF. Here the CDR3 DNA reads TGTGCCAGCAGAGGAACTAGTGCCTCCTACGAGCAGTACTTC.

This clone is a singleton in its sample. The chain joins TRBV3-1 (or the pseudogene TRBV3-2) to TRBJ2-1, with 7 bases matching TRBD1. Germline loops: CDR1 LGHDT, CDR2 YNNKEL (reference sequence). The ends lost 3 bases at V and 0 bases at J; junction bases unmatched: 20. The CDR3 length is 21 residues. CDR3 DNA: TGTGCCAGCAGCCAGGCCCGGTATGGACAGGCGGAAAAAAGCTCCTACAATGAGCAGTTCTTC. Residues: CASSQARYGQAEKSSYNEQFF.

V gene TRBV10-3 combines with J gene TRBJ1-5; D possibly corresponds to TRBD1 (5 bases). The V gene's germline CDR1 is ENHRY and CDR2 SYGVKD. The CDR3 spans 17 residues. The ends were cut back, 5 bases at V and 5 bases at J, with 22 bases in the middle. CDR3 sequence (DNA): TGTGCCATCAGTCCCCAAACGTCAGGGCATCGGGATCAGCCCCAGCATTTT. As protein: CAISPQTSGHRDQPQHF.

The rearrangement links TRBV6-6 to TRBJ2-5; D might be TRBD1 (6 bases). The V gene lost 4 bases and the J gene lost 1 base, with 13 bases spanning the gap. The germline V gene has CDR1 MNHNY and CDR2 SVGAGI (reference sequence). This CDR3 contains 15 residues. CDR3 in amino acids: CASSSRQVGQETQYF. The CDR3 DNA reads TGTGCCAGCAGTTCGCGACAGGTGGGCCAAGAGACCCAGTACTTC.

This chain links TRBV20-1 with TRBJ2-5; D might be TRBD2 (5 bases). The CDR3 consists of 11 residues. Germline lookup yields CDR1 DFQATT and CDR2 SNEGSKA (reference sequence). Trimming shortened V by 6 bases and J by 4 bases, and 9 bases separated the two germline ends. CDR3 amino acids: CSALGGETQYF. The CDR3 DNA is TGCAGTGCCCTCGGAGGAGAGACCCAGTACTTC.

The CDR3 loop is CASSSWLPGNTIYF. CDR3 DNA: TGTGCCAGCAGTAGTTGGCTCCCTGGAAACACCATATATTTT. The chain combines TRBV27 with TRBJ1-3; D unresolved. Trimming left V 5 bases short and J 2 bases short, with 10 bases between. CDR1 is MNHEY, CDR2 SMNVEV, per germline (reference sequence). This CDR3 region has 14 residues.

The gene calls are TRBV7-2 and TRBJ2-5, with no clear D. Per the germline V gene, CDR1 is SGHTA and CDR2 is FQGNSA. The CDR3 runs to 14 residues. Trimming removed 5 bases at V and 5 bases at J, with 15 bases between. For the CDR3, the DNA is TGTGCCAGCAGCCCCTGGAGTGGACCGGAGACCCAGTACTTC. Protein sequence: CASSPWSGPETQYF.

The chain recombines TRBV7-2 with TRBJ2-5; tentatively, D is TRBD2 (7 bases). The CDR3 runs 15 residues. Deletions cut 2 bases from V and 0 bases from J, with 10 bases between. Germline lookup yields CDR1 SGHTA and CDR2 FQGNSA. The CDR3 DNA follows: TGTGCCAGCAGCTTAAACGGGGGGCACCAAGAGACCCAGTACTTC. Protein product: CASSLNGGHQETQYF.

The CDR3 sequence is CASTGLAGSYEQYF. In DNA, the CDR3 is TGTGCCAGCACCGGACTAGCGGGGTCCTACGAGCAGTACTTC. The chain has TRBV6-6 and TRBJ2-7; 12 nucleotides align to TRBD2. Germline CDR1 reads MNHNY; CDR2 reads SVGAGI (reference sequence). This CDR3 region has 14 residues. Unmatched junction bases numbered 2, after V lost 7 bases and J lost 1 base.

This chain connects TRBV2 to TRBJ1-2; D gene uncertain. This CDR3 has 14 amino acids. Germline V CDR1 and CDR2: SNHLY, FYNNEI. Trimming took off 3 bases at V and 2 bases at J, with 10 bases between the two ends. The CDR3 DNA is TGTGCCAGCAGTGAGGTCAGCCAGAACTATGGCTACACCTTC. Translation gives CASSEVSQNYGYTF.

The rearrangement uses TRBV5-1 and TRBJ2-3; TRBD1 might be the D (6 bases). Germline values: CDR1 SGHRS, CDR2 YFSETQ. This CDR3 spans 14 amino acids. V lost 6 bases, J lost 6 bases, and 17 bases lay in between. The CDR3 is CASKTGIPSDTQYF. The CDR3 DNA reads as TGCGCCAGCAAAACAGGGATCCCCTCGGATACGCAGTATTTT. The full variable domain, completed using reference TRBV5-1 and TRBJ2-3, is KAGVTQTPRYLIKTRGQQVTLSCSPISGHRSVSWYQQTPGQGLQFLFEYFSETQRNKGNFPGRFSGRQFSNSRSEMNVSTLELGDSALYLCASKTGIPSDTQYFGPGTRLTVL.

This chain joins TRBV6-5 and TRBJ1-2, with 10 bases that match TRBD1. Germline V gene sequence: CDR1 MNHEY, CDR2 SVGAGI. CDR3 length equals 15 residues. The junction had 12 bases not matched to a gene; V was cut back by 8 bases and J by 6 bases. CDR3 in DNA: TGTGCCAGCGGAACTCCGGGGACAGGGGTCCATGGCTACACCTTC. Protein: CASGTPGTGVHGYTF.

The chain couples TRBV18 to TRBJ2-1, with D perhaps matching TRBD2 (6 bases). V was cut by 6 bases and J by 9 bases, with 27 bases left in between. In germline, CDR1 is KGHSH, CDR2 LQKENI. The CDR3 sequence is 17 residues long. The CDR3 spells CASSDIGEAESRGEQFF. DNA for the CDR3: TGTGCCAGCTCGGACATTGGGGAGGCAGAATCCCGGGGTGAGCAGTTCTTC.

This clone was observed once. The rearrangement uses TRBV18 and TRBJ1-1; D is ambiguous. Germline-derived CDR1 and CDR2 are KGHSH and LQKENI. This CDR3 spans 14 amino acids. The V and J ends lost 3 bases and 1 base respectively, with 9 bases between them. This chain's CDR3 is CASSPVAANTEAFF. The CDR3 DNA reads TGTGCCAGCTCACCGGTGGCCGCGAACACTGAAGCTTTCTTT.

The genes are TRBV30 and TRBJ1-2, with D unresolved. V was pared by 7 bases and J by 0 bases, with 6 bases between. The CDR3 loop spans 11 amino acids. Germline V gene sequence: CDR1 GTSNPN, CDR2 SVGIG (reference sequence). This CDR3 reads CAYRSNYGYTF. The CDR3 nucleotides read TGTGCCTATCGTTCTAACTATGGCTACACCTTC. Filled out from reference TRBV30 and TRBJ1-2, the complete variable domain reads SQTIHQWPATLVQPVGSPLSLECTVEGTSNPNLYWYRQAAGRGLQLLFYSVGIGQISSEVPQNLSASRPQDRQFILSSKKLLLSDSGFYLCAYRSNYGYTFGSGTRLTVV.

This clone showed up just a few times. The V gene is TRBV11-3, the J gene TRBJ1-1, with D uncertain. Germline CDR1 is SGHNT and CDR2 is YENEEA. V dropped 1 base and J dropped 1 base, with 4 bases sitting between them. The CDR3 loop spans 13 amino acids. The chain's CDR3 is CASSLAGNTEAFF. CDR3 DNA sequence: TGTGCCAGCAGCTTAGCGGGGAACACTGAAGCTTTCTTT.

This clone has just one count. This rearrangement joins TRBV6-6 to TRBJ2-3; D remains ambiguous. Trimming pared 0 bases from V and 2 bases from J, leaving 9 bases between. The germline V gene encodes CDR1 MNHNY and CDR2 SVGAGI (reference sequence). The CDR3 runs to 15 residues. The CDR3 sequence is CASSYSYSPTDTQYF. CDR3 nucleotides: TGTGCCAGCAGTTACTCGTACAGCCCCACAGATACGCAGTATTTT.

The rearrangement links TRBV4-2 to TRBJ1-2; no firm D call. CDR1 LGHNA and CDR2 YNFKEQ come from the germline V gene. The V and J ends lost 3 bases and 7 bases respectively, with 12 bases between them. The CDR3 spans 13 residues. In nucleotides, the CDR3 is TGTGCCAGCAGCCAGTCTAAGATGGTTGGCTACACCTTC. Translation: CASSQSKMVGYTF.

This chain joins TRBV12-3 or TRBV12-4 and TRBJ1-1; no reliable D call. With 6 bases removed from V and 1 base from J, the gap between germline ends came to 6 bases. The CDR3 has 12 residues. The CDR3 region has the DNA TGTGCCAGCAGACTAAGGAACACTGAAGCTTTCTTT. This codes for CASRLRNTEAFF.

The chain recombines TRBV3-1 (or the pseudogene TRBV3-2) with TRBJ2-3; TRBD2 agrees at 7 bases. CDR3 length: 17 amino acids. CDR1 is LGHDT, CDR2 YNNKEL, per germline (reference sequence). J was trimmed by 2 bases and V by 3 bases; bases with no gene match: 11. The CDR3 coding sequence is TGTGCCAGCAGCCAGGCCTCGGGCGGGAGATCCACAGATACGCAGTATTTT. Encoded protein: CASSQASGGRSTDTQYF.

The chain carries TRBV2 and TRBJ1-2; 7 bases match TRBD1. Germline CDR1 reads SNHLY; CDR2 reads FYNNEI. The V and J ends lost 7 bases and 6 bases, in that order; junction bases with no gene match: 17. This CDR3 comprises 16 residues. The CDR3 reads CASIDFDRVALDGYTF. In DNA form, the CDR3 reads TGTGCCAGCATCGACTTCGACAGGGTGGCCCTCGATGGCTACACCTTC.

The V call is TRBV30, the J call TRBJ2-7, with D unclear. V lost 0 bases and J lost 4, with 10 bases in between. The CDR3 covers 13 residues. In germline, CDR1 is GTSNPN, CDR2 SVGIG (reference sequence). CDR3 region: CAWSVRLLYEQYF. The CDR3, as DNA: TGTGCCTGGAGTGTACGTCTGCTTTACGAGCAGTACTTC.

The chain joins TRBV5-1 to TRBJ2-7, with 10 positions matching TRBD1. CDR1 SGHRS and CDR2 YFSETQ come from the germline V gene. The CDR3 is made up of 15 amino acids. V lost 4 bases and J lost 7; bases outside the gene matches: 11. This CDR3 reads CASSPSRDRGREQYF. In DNA form, the CDR3 reads TGCGCCAGCAGCCCCTCCCGGGACAGGGGAAGGGAGCAGTACTTC. The whole variable domain, filled in from reference TRBV5-1 and TRBJ2-7, reads KAGVTQTPRYLIKTRGQQVTLSCSPISGHRSVSWYQQTPGQGLQFLFEYFSETQRNKGNFPGRFSGRQFSNSRSEMNVSTLELGDSALYLCASSPSRDRGREQYFGPGTRLTVT.

The table lists this clone with a count of one. The V and J genes are TRBV7-9 and TRBJ1-2; D gene ambiguous. This CDR3 region has 14 residues. Germline assignment: CDR1 SEHNR and CDR2 FQNEAQ (reference sequence). Trimming pared 1 base from V and 8 bases from J, leaving 14 bases between. CDR3 DNA: TGTGCCAGCAGCTTAGGGTTATCCAGTTGGGGCTACACCTTC. Translating gives CASSLGLSSWGYTF. Based on the CDR3 plus reference TRBV7-9 and TRBJ1-2, the full variable domain is DTGVSQNPRHKITKRGQNVTFRCDPISEHNRLYWYRQTLGQGPEFLTYFQNEAQLEKSRLLSDRFSAERPKGSFSTLEIQRTEQGDSAMYLCASSLGLSSWGYTFGSGTRLTVV.

The chain carries TRBV11-2 and TRBJ2-7, with a possible D match to TRBD1 (7 bases). The germline gives CDR1 SGHAT, CDR2 FQNNGV. This CDR3 is built from 13 residues. CDR3 nucleotides: TGTGCAAGCCAGGGGGGCCTCTCCTACGAGCAGTACTTC. Protein: CASQGGLSYEQYF.

The chain combines TRBV7-2 with TRBJ2-5, with D possibly TRBD2 on 6 matching bases. The CDR3 consists of 18 residues. V was pared by 5 bases and J by 5 bases, with 27 bases between. Germline loops: CDR1 SGHTA, CDR2 FQGNSA. The CDR3 loop reads CASSLGLKPGGPGETQYF. The CDR3 nucleotides are TGTGCCAGCAGCCTCGGACTGAAGCCTGGAGGGCCTGGGGAGACCCAGTACTTC.